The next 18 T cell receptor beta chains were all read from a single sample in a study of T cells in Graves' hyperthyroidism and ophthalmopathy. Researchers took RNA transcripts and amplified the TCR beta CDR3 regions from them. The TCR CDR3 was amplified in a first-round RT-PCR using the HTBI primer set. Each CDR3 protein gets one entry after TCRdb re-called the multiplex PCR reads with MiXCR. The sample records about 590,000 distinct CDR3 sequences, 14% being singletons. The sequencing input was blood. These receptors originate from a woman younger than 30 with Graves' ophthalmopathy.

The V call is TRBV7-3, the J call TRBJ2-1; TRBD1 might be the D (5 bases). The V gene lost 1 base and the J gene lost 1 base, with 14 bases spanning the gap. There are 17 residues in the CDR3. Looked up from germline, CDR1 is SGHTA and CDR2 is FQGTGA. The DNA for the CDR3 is TGTGCCAGCAGCTTAAGAGCTGGGCAGGGATCCTACAATGAGCAGTTCTTC. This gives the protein CASSLRAGQGSYNEQFF.

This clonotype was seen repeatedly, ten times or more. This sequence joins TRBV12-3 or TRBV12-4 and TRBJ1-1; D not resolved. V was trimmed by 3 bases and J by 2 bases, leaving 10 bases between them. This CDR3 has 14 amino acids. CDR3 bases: TGTGCCAGCAGTTTGGAGTTATTTAACACTGAAGCTTTCTTT. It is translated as CASSLELFNTEAFF.

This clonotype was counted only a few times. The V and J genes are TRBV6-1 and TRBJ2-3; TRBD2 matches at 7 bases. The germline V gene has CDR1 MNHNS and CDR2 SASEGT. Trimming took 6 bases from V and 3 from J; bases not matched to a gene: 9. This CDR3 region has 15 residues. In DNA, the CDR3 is TGTGCCAGCAGAGACCGGGACTATAGAACAGATACGCAGTATTTT. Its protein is CASRDRDYRTDTQYF.

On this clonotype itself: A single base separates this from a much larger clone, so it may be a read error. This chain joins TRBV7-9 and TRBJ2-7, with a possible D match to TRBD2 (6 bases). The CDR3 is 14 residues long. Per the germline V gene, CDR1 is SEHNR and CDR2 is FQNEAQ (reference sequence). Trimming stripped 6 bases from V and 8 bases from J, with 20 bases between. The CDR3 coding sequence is TGTGCCAGCAGACGAGGGCCCGGGGGTTGGAAGCAGTACTTC. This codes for CASRRGPGGWKQYF.

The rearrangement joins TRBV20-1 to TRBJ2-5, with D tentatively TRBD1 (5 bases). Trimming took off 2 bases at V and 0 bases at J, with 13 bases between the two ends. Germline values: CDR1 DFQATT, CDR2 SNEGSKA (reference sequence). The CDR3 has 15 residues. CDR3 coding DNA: TGCAGTGCTAGACCAGGGCGCCGTTACCAAGAGACCCAGTACTTC. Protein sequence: CSARPGRRYQETQYF.

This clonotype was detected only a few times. The CDR3 DNA follows: TGTGCCAGCAGCTTAGGAAAACAAACTGAAGCTTTCTTT. Its translation: CASSLGKQTEAFF. The V call is TRBV11-3, the J call TRBJ1-1; D is ambiguous. The V end lost 1 base, the J end lost 5 bases, and 8 bases lay between the germline ends. The CDR3 contains 13 residues. Germline CDR1 is SGHNT and CDR2 is YENEEA. Full variable domain (outside the CDR3, taken from reference TRBV11-3 and TRBJ1-1): EAGVVQSPRYKIIEKKQPVAFWCNPISGHNTLYWYLQNLGQGPELLIRYENEEAVDDSQLPKDRFSAERLKGVDSTLKIQPAELGDSAVYLCASSLGKQTEAFFGQGTRLTVV.

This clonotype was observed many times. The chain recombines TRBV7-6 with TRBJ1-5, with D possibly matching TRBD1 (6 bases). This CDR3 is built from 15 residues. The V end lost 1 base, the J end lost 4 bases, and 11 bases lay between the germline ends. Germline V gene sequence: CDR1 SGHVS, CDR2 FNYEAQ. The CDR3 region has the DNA TGTGCCAGCAGCTTAGAGGTAGGGGGGAATCAGCCCCAGCATTTT. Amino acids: CASSLEVGGNQPQHF. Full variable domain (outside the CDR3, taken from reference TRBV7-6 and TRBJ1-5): GAGVSQSPRYKVTKRGQDVALRCDPISGHVSLYWYRQALGQGPEFLTYFNYEAQQDKSGLPNDRFSAERPEGSISTLTIQRTEQRDSAMYRCASSLEVGGNQPQHFGDGTRLSIL.

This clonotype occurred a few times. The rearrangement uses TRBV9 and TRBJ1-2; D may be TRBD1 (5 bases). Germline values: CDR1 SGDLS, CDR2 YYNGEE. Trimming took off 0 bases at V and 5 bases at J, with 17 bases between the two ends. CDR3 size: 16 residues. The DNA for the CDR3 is TGTGCCAGCAGCGTAGCTTGGAGGGGCGTTGGATATGGCTACACCTTC. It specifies CASSVAWRGVGYGYTF.

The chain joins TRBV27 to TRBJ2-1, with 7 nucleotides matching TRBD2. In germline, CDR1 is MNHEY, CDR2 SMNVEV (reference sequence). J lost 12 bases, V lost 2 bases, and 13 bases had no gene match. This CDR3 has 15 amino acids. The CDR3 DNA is TGTGCCAGCAGTTTAGATCCGGCTAGCGGAATGACGCAGTTCTTC. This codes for CASSLDPASGMTQFF.

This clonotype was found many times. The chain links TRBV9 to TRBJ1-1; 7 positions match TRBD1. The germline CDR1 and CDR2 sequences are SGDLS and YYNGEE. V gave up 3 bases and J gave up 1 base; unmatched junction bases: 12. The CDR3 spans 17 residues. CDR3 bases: TGTGCCAGCAGCGCCTCAACGTGGACAGGCCCGAACACTGAAGCTTTCTTT. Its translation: CASSASTWTGPNTEAFF.

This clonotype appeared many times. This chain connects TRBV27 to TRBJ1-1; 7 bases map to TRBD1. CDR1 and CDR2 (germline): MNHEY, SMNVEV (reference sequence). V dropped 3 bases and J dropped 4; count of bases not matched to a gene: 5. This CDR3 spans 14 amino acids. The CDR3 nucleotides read TGTGCCAGCAGTTTTAAGACAGGGCTCACTGAAGCTTTCTTT. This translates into CASSFKTGLTEAFF.

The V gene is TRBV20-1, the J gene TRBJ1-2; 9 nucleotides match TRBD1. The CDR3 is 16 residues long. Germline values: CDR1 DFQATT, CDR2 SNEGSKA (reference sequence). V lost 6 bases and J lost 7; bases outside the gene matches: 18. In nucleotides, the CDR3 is TGCAGTGCAAGCCAGACAGGGGGGTCCCTAAAGGGTGGCTACACCTTC. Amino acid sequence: CSASQTGGSLKGGYTF.

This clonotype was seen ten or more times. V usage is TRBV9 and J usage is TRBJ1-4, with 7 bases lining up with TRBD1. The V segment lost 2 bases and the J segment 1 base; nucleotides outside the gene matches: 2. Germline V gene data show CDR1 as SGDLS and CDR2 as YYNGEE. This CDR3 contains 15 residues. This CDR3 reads CASSVRTGTNEKLFF. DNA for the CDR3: TGTGCCAGCAGCGTGCGGACAGGAACTAATGAAAAACTGTTTTTT.

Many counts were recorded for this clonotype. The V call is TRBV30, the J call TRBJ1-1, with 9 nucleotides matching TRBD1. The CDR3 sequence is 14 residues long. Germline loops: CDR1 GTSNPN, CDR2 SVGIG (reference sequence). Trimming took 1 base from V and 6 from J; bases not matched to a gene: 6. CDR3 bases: TGTGCCTGGAGTGCCCGGGACAGGGTTGCTGAAGCTTTCTTT. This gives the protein CAWSARDRVAEAFF.

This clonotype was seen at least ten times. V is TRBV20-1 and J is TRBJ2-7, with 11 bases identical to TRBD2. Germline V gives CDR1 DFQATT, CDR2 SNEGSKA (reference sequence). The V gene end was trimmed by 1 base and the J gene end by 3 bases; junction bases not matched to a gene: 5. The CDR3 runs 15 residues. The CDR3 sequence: CSARAPGTSGYEQYF. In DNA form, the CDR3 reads TGCAGTGCTAGAGCCCCCGGGACTAGCGGCTACGAGCAGTACTTC.

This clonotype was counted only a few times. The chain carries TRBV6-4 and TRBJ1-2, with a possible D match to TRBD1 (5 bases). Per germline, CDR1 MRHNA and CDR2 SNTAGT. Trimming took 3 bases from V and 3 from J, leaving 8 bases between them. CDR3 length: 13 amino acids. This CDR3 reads CASSEGPDYGYTF. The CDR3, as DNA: TGTGCCAGCAGTGAGGGGCCCGACTATGGCTACACCTTC.

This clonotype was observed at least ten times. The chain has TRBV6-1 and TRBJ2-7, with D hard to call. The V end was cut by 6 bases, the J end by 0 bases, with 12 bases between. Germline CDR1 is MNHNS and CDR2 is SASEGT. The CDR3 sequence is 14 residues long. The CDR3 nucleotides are TGTGCCAGCAGGCTGGGAACGAGCTCCTACGAGCAGTACTTC. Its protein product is CASRLGTSSYEQYF.

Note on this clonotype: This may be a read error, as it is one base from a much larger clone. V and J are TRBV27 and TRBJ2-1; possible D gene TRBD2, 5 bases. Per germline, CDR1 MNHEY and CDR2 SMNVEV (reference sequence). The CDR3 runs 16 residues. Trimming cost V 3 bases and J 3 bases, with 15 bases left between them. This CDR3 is CASSFVSTSNYNEQFF. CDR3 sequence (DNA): TGTGCCAGCAGTTTCGTATCTACTAGTAACTACAATGAGCAGTTCTTC.